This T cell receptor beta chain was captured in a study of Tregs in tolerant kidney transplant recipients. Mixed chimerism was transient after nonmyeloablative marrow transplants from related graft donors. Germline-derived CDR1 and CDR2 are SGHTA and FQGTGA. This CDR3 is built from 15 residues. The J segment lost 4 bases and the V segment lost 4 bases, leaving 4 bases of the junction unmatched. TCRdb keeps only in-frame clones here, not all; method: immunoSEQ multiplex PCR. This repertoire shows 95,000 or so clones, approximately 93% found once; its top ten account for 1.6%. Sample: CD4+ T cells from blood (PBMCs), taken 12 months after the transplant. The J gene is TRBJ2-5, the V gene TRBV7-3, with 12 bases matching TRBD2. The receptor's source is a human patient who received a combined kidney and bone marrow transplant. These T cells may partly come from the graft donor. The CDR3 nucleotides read TGTGCCAGCAGCTCTAGCGGGAGGGCCCGAGAGACCCAGTACTTC. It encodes CASSSSGRARETQYF.